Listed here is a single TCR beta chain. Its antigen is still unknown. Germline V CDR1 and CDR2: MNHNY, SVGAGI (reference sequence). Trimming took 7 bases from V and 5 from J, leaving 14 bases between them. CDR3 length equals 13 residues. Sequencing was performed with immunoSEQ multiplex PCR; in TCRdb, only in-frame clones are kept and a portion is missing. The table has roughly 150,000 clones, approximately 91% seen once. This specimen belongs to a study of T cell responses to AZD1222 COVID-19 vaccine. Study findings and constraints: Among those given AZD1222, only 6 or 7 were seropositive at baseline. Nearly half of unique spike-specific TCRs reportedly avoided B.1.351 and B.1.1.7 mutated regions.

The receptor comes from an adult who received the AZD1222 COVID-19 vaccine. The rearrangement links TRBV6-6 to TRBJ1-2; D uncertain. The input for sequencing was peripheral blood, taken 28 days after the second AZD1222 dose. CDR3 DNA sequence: TGTGCCAGCAAGGAGGGATCGTCGTATGGCTACACCTTC. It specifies CASKEGSSYGYTF.